The 12 T cell receptor beta chains reported below all come from one sample, sequenced in a study of Graves' ophthalmopathy and Graves' hyperthyroidism. Beta-chain TCR CDR3 regions were amplified from RNA transcripts. The first-round RT-PCR employed HTBI primers together with the Qiagen OneStep RT-PCR kit. A multiplex PCR was then performed as the second round. MiXCR was run by TCRdb on the multiplex PCR reads, yielding one entry per CDR3 protein. The table includes about 550,000 distinct CDR3 sequences, under 45% detected once. The sequencing sample was made of peripheral blood or thyroid tissue (not recorded which). These receptor sequences come from an adult man with Graves' hyperthyroidism.

This clonotype was detected ten times or more. The V call is TRBV7-3, the J call TRBJ1-5; tentative D call: TRBD1 (6 bases). The CDR3 contains 13 residues. V dropped 5 bases and J dropped 5 bases, with 10 bases sitting between them. Germline assignment: CDR1 SGHTA and CDR2 FQGTGA. This chain's CDR3 is CASSLDRYQPQHF. As DNA, the CDR3 is TGTGCCAGCAGCCTTGACAGGTATCAGCCCCAGCATTTT.

Concerning this clonotype itself: This likely comes from a read error, as the CDR3 has no conserved phenylalanine or tryptophan at its end. This chain joins TRBV12-3 or TRBV12-4 and TRBJ1-3; 12 nucleotides agree with TRBD1. There are 17 residues in the CDR3. The V gene end was trimmed by 5 bases and the J gene end by 2 bases; junction bases not matched to a gene: 7. In DNA form, the CDR3 reads TGTGCCAGCAGTCTTGGGGACAGGGGGCCGGCTGGAAACACCATATATCTT. Its translation: CASSLGDRGPAGNTIYL.

V and J are TRBV2 and TRBJ2-2; 8 bases fit TRBD1. The V gene's germline CDR1 is SNHLY and CDR2 FYNNEI. This CDR3 spans 17 amino acids. V lost 5 bases, J lost 0 bases, and 8 bases stayed unmatched. In nucleotides, the CDR3 is TGTGCCAGCAGTCACGGGACAGGAGTTTCGAACACCGGGGAGCTGTTTTTT. It translates to CASSHGTGVSNTGELFF.

This clonotype was recorded at least ten times. This chain links TRBV6-6 with TRBJ1-1; D unclear. The CDR3 is made up of 14 amino acids. Germline CDR1 is MNHNY and CDR2 is SVGAGI (reference sequence). Trimming took off 7 bases at V and 0 bases at J, with 12 bases between the two ends. The CDR3 DNA follows: TGTGCCAGCACCTATGGGCACTTGAACACTGAAGCTTTCTTT. This codes for CASTYGHLNTEAFF.

This clonotype was found many times. The rearrangement joins TRBV5-1 to TRBJ1-4, with a possible D match to TRBD1 (5 bases). V was pared by 4 bases and J by 5 bases, with 18 bases between. CDR3 size: 16 residues. Germline values: CDR1 SGHRS, CDR2 YFSETQ. CDR3 in DNA: TGCGCCAGCAGCAATACGGGGAACAGGAACAATGAAAAACTGTTTTTT. It encodes CASSNTGNRNNEKLFF.

This clonotype was observed at least ten times. The CDR3 region has the DNA TGTGCCAGCAGCCGGGGGCGCGAGGCTGGCTACACCTTC. Encoded protein: CASSRGREAGYTF. V and J are TRBV2 and TRBJ1-2; possibly TRBD1 for D (6 bases). Germline CDR1 and CDR2: SNHLY and FYNNEI. The CDR3 contains 13 residues. The V end lost 6 bases, the J end lost 7 bases, and 15 bases lay between the germline ends.

This clonotype showed up just a few times. The chain has TRBV24-1 and TRBJ1-1; the D is unclear. The V end was cut by 3 bases, the J end by 1 base, with 5 bases between. Germline assignment: CDR1 KGHDR and CDR2 SFDVKD. This CDR3 comprises 13 residues. This chain's CDR3 is CATSDPGNTEAFF. As DNA, the CDR3 is TGTGCCACCAGTGATCCGGGGAACACTGAAGCTTTCTTT.

Details on this clonotype: At one end the junction does not follow the germline gene, possibly because of a read error. V and J are TRBV2 and TRBJ1-3, with D possibly matching TRBD1 (5 bases). Per the germline V gene, CDR1 is SNHLY and CDR2 is FYNNEI. The CDR3 is 15 residues long. The CDR3 bases are TGCGCCAGCAGCCGGGACCAGGGATCCGGAAACACCATATATTTT. This translates into CASSRDQGSGNTIYF.

Concerning this clonotype: An end of the junction does not agree with germline; a read error may underlie this. The rearrangement uses TRBV10-3 and TRBJ2-5; 10 positions match TRBD1. Per germline, CDR1 ENHRY and CDR2 SYGVKD. This CDR3 spans 14 amino acids. The CDR3 loop is CANSLGQGSETQYF. DNA of the CDR3: TGTGCCAACAGTTTGGGACAGGGGAGCGAGACCCAGTACTTC.

This clonotype appeared a few times. The rearrangement joins TRBV15 to TRBJ1-4; D is unclear. CDR1 and CDR2 (germline): LNHNV, YYDKDF (reference sequence). The CDR3 loop spans 15 amino acids. Trimming removed 5 bases from V and 0 bases from J, with 10 bases in between. CDR3 amino acids: CATSFRPATNEKLFF. CDR3 sequence (DNA): TGTGCCACCAGCTTCAGGCCTGCAACTAATGAAAAACTGTTTTTT.

V gene TRBV10-3 combines with J gene TRBJ1-1; possible D gene TRBD1, 6 bases. This CDR3 region has 18 residues. Germline CDR1 reads ENHRY; CDR2 reads SYGVKD. V was cut by 2 bases and J by 11 bases, with 30 bases left in between. CDR3: CAISENPDYRAYVEEAFF. CDR3 nucleotide sequence: TGTGCCATCAGTGAGAATCCCGATTACAGGGCTTACGTTGAAGAGGCTTTCTTT.

The chain employs TRBV30 and TRBJ2-2; D unresolved. V lost 3 bases to trimming and J lost 4 bases, with 6 bases between them. Germline V gene lookup returns CDR1 GTSNPN and CDR2 SVGIG (reference sequence). This CDR3 is built from 12 residues. The CDR3 region has the DNA TGTGCCTGGAGCGCCTCCACCGGGGAGCTGTTTTTT. Translation: CAWSASTGELFF.